This T cell receptor (beta chain) was sequenced for a study of blood T cells in healthy people across ages. As regards this clonotype: A much larger clone lies one base from this, so it may be a read error.

For the second PCR, which ran for about 6 to 11 cycles, a sample-barcoded 5' primer and a J-beta primer mix were used. TCRdb reprocessed the 5' RACE reads via MiXCR and lists one record per CDR3 protein. This sample has roughly 640,000 distinct CDR3 sequences, with about 30% found just once. The CDR3 spans 15 residues. Germline values: CDR1 ENHRY, CDR2 SYGVKD. Sequencing input: blood. This sequence joins TRBV10-3 and TRBJ2-3, with D possibly matching TRBD2 (7 bases). The source is a woman older than 75 in good health. The CDR3: CAISGRGPSTDAQYF. In DNA, the CDR3 is TGTGCCATCAGTGGGCGGGGGCCTAGCACAGATGCGCAGTATTTT.